These 23 T cell receptor beta chains originate from one sample sequenced in a study of cytomegalovirus exposure and HLA in healthy donors. The PCR ran on 60 Vbeta and 13 Jbeta primers. TCRdb's table, derived via immunoSEQ multiplex PCR, lists solely in-frame clones and lacks some. The table has around 150,000 clones, roughly 80% seen once; the top ten hold approximately 4.5%. The sequenced sample was PBMCs. Receptors were obtained from a middle-aged man in good health and CMV-seronegative.

V usage is TRBV5-1 and J usage is TRBJ2-7; no clear D gene. V was shortened by 4 bases and J by 2 bases, with 7 bases between the two germline ends. Germline V gene data show CDR1 as SGHRS and CDR2 as YFSETQ. The CDR3 contains 12 residues. CDR3 sequence (DNA): TGCGCCAGCAGCATCGAGGCCTACGAGCAGTACTTC. Translated: CASSIEAYEQYF. Full variable domain (remainder filled in from reference TRBV5-1 and TRBJ2-7): KAGVTQTPRYLIKTRGQQVTLSCSPISGHRSVSWYQQTPGQGLQFLFEYFSETQRNKGNFPGRFSGRQFSNSRSEMNVSTLELGDSALYLCASSIEAYEQYFGPGTRLTVT.

V is TRBV29-1 and J is TRBJ1-1, with D perhaps TRBD1 (6 bases). The V gene lost 5 bases and the J gene lost 8 bases, with 24 bases spanning the gap. The CDR3 runs 15 residues. Germline assignment: CDR1 SQVTM and CDR2 ANQGSEA. DNA of the CDR3: TGCAGCGTTCTGTCAGGACAGCCGAGACAGAGAGAAGCTTTCTTT. As protein: CSVLSGQPRQREAFF.

The chain carries TRBV15 and TRBJ2-7, with 8 bases matching TRBD1. The V gene's germline CDR1 is LNHNV and CDR2 YYDKDF (reference sequence). With 0 bases clipped from V and 2 bases from J, the junction kept 12 bases outside the gene matches. This CDR3 spans 18 amino acids. For the CDR3, the DNA is TGTGCCACCAGCAGAGATAATTTAAGGGACAGGCTAACCTACGAGCAGTACTTC. Translated, it gives CATSRDNLRDRLTYEQYF.

The chain is built from TRBV9 and TRBJ2-7; 12 nucleotides agree with TRBD1. The CDR3 runs 17 residues. V gave up 0 bases and J gave up 1 base; unmatched junction bases: 5. Germline CDR1 SGDLS, CDR2 YYNGEE. CDR3 sequence (DNA): TGTGCCAGCAGCGTAGAGGGACAGGGGGCTTCGTCCTACGAGCAGTACTTC. It specifies CASSVEGQGASSYEQYF.

The chain joins TRBV28 to TRBJ2-7; TRBD1 aligns across 7 bases. CDR1 is MDHEN and CDR2 is SYDVKM in the germline V gene. V gave up 3 bases and J gave up 4 bases; unmatched junction bases: 12. The CDR3 has 16 residues. As DNA, the CDR3 is TGTGCCAGCAGTTTTTCGGGGACAGCCCCAGGGTACGAGCAGTACTTC. The encoded protein is CASSFSGTAPGYEQYF.

The gene calls are TRBV5-4 and TRBJ1-6; no reliable D call. The CDR3 is 17 amino acids. With 0 bases removed from V and 1 base from J, the gap between germline ends came to 11 bases. Per the germline V gene, CDR1 is SGHNT and CDR2 is YYREEE (reference sequence). CDR3 bases: TGTGCCAGCAGCTTGGGAGGGTTGGGGTCCTATAATTCACCCCTCCACTTT. Protein: CASSLGGLGSYNSPLHF.

The chain joins TRBV9 to TRBJ2-5; 8 bases line up with TRBD1. The DNA end favors TRBJ2-7, so the J call may be wrong. This CDR3 has 14 amino acids. CDR1 is SGDLS and CDR2 is YYNGEE in the germline V gene. CDR3 sequence: CASSPDRVPYEQYF. CDR3 in DNA: TGTGCCAGCAGCCCGGACAGGGTCCCCTACGAGCAGTACTTC.

This clone has a handful of counts. The CDR3 DNA follows: TGTGCCAGCAGTTACTCACAGGGGAGCAATCAGCCCCAGCATTTT. Its protein is CASSYSQGSNQPQHF. The chain uses TRBV6-5 and TRBJ1-5, with TRBD1 matching 7 bases. The J segment lost 1 base and the V segment lost 0 bases, leaving 0 bases of the junction unmatched. The length of the CDR3 is 15 residues. CDR1 is MNHEY, CDR2 SVGAGI, per germline.

The V call is TRBV5-1, the J call TRBJ2-1; 15 nucleotides align to TRBD2. CDR1 is SGHRS and CDR2 is YFSETQ in the germline V gene. The CDR3 totals 16 residues. Germline trimming cut 0 bases from V and 7 bases from J; bases unmatched to any gene: 2. The CDR3 protein is CASSLAGTSGGNEQFF. For the CDR3, the DNA is TGCGCCAGCAGCTTGGCCGGGACTAGCGGGGGGAATGAGCAGTTCTTC.

This clone was seen a handful of times. V and J are TRBV5-6 and TRBJ1-2; the D is unclear. From germline, CDR1 is SGHDT and CDR2 YYEEEE. V was clipped by 0 bases and J by 8 bases, with 11 bases between them. The CDR3 loop spans 13 amino acids. The CDR3 here is CASSLDPSQGYTF. The DNA for the CDR3 is TGTGCCAGCAGCTTGGATCCGTCTCAGGGCTACACCTTC.

The chain couples TRBV30 to TRBJ1-1; no clear D gene. Trimming took 0 bases from V and 1 from J, leaving 6 bases between them. The CDR3 length is 13 residues. CDR1 and CDR2 (germline): GTSNPN, SVGIG (reference sequence). Here the CDR3 reads CAWSVLPNTEAFF. As DNA, the CDR3 is TGTGCCTGGAGTGTACTTCCGAACACTGAAGCTTTCTTT. Together with reference TRBV30 and TRBJ1-1, the CDR3 gives the full variable domain: SQTIHQWPATLVQPVGSPLSLECTVEGTSNPNLYWYRQAAGRGLQLLFYSVGIGQISSEVPQNLSASRPQDRQFILSSKKLLLSDSGFYLCAWSVLPNTEAFFGQGTRLTVV.

The rearrangement joins TRBV9 to TRBJ2-5, with 7 positions matching TRBD2. The CDR3 covers 15 residues. Germline V gives CDR1 SGDLS, CDR2 YYNGEE. V gave up 3 bases and J gave up 2 bases; unmatched junction bases: 7. The DNA for the CDR3 is TGTGCCAGCAGCGGTCATAGCGGGCGTCAAGAGACCCAGTACTTC. It yields the protein CASSGHSGRQETQYF.

The rearrangement links TRBV6-1 to TRBJ1-1, with 7 bases fitting TRBD1. Unmatched junction bases numbered 2, after V lost 1 base and J lost 0 bases. The CDR3 spans 15 residues. Germline V gene data show CDR1 as MNHNS and CDR2 as SASEGT. CDR3: CASSEEDRLNTEAFF. The DNA for the CDR3 is TGTGCCAGCAGTGAAGAGGACAGGCTGAACACTGAAGCTTTCTTT.

The chain is built from TRBV19 and TRBJ1-2; D is perhaps TRBD1 (6 bases). Trimming cost V 5 bases and J 2 bases, with 15 bases left between them. This CDR3 spans 15 amino acids. Germline CDR1 is LNHDA and CDR2 is SQIVND (reference sequence). CDR3 region: CASSALDRSNYGYTF. The CDR3 coding sequence is TGTGCCAGTAGTGCGCTCGACAGGAGCAACTATGGCTACACCTTC.

The chain carries TRBV28 and TRBJ1-1; 7 nucleotides agree with TRBD1. This CDR3 has 17 residues. CDR1 and CDR2 from the germline V gene are MDHEN and SYDVKM. Trimming took 5 bases from V and 0 from J; bases not matched to a gene: 12. The CDR3 spells CASSLLRQGGMNTEAFF. Here the CDR3 DNA reads TGTGCCAGCAGTCTTCTTCGACAGGGTGGTATGAACACTGAAGCTTTCTTT. The full variable domain, its missing parts supplied by reference TRBV28 and TRBJ1-1, is DVKVTQSSRYLVKRTGEKVFLECVQDMDHENMFWYRQDPGLGLRLIYFSYDVKMKEKGDIPEGYSVSREKKERFSLILESASTNQTSMYLCASSLLRQGGMNTEAFFGQGTRLTVV.

The chain combines TRBV30 with TRBJ1-2; 9 nucleotides line up with TRBD1. Unmatched junction bases numbered 4, after V lost 3 bases and J lost 5 bases. In germline, CDR1 is GTSNPN, CDR2 SVGIG (reference sequence). The CDR3 runs 13 residues. CDR3 sequence reads: CAWSTGTGYGYTF. Written as DNA, the CDR3 is TGTGCCTGGAGCACCGGGACAGGGTATGGCTACACCTTC.

The V gene is TRBV5-8, the J gene TRBJ1-2, with 9 bases aligning to TRBD1. The germline V gene has CDR1 SGHTS and CDR2 YDEGEE. V trimming: 0 bases; J trimming: 4 bases; junction bases outside the gene matches: 4. CDR3 length equals 15 residues. The CDR3 sequence: CASSLAGTGPYGYTF. The CDR3 DNA reads as TGTGCCAGCAGCTTGGCCGGGACAGGGCCCTATGGCTACACCTTC.

This clone was counted a single time. This chain connects TRBV14 to TRBJ2-3; 7 nucleotides line up with TRBD1. V was pared by 6 bases and J by 2 bases, with 8 bases of the junction left unmatched. Germline CDR1 is SGHDN and CDR2 is FVKESK. CDR3 length: 15 amino acids. CDR3: CASREQGRNTDTQYF. The CDR3 DNA sequence: TGTGCCAGCAGAGAACAGGGGCGGAACACAGATACGCAGTATTTT.

The rearrangement uses TRBV5-1 and TRBJ2-5; 9 nucleotides agree with TRBD1. CDR3 length: 14 residues. CDR1 SGHRS and CDR2 YFSETQ come from the germline V gene. V lost 4 bases to trimming and J lost 5 bases; unmatched junction nucleotides: 6. This chain's CDR3 is CASSPGTGWETQYF. In DNA form, the CDR3 reads TGCGCCAGCAGCCCCGGGACAGGGTGGGAGACCCAGTACTTC.

The V and J genes are TRBV4-3 and TRBJ2-3, with D possibly TRBD2 on 5 matching bases. CDR1 and CDR2 from the germline V gene are LGHNA and YSLEER. The CDR3 covers 16 residues. Trimming stripped 0 bases from V and 2 bases from J, with 12 bases between. For the CDR3, the DNA is TGCGCCAGCAGCCAAGAAGGGCTGAGGGACACAGATACGCAGTATTTT. It is translated as CASSQEGLRDTDTQYF.

This chain joins TRBV4-3 and TRBJ2-1; 10 bases are shared with TRBD2. Germline CDR1 LGHNA, CDR2 YSLEER. The trim removed 0 bases at V and 8 bases at J, leaving 13 bases unmatched. There are 18 residues in the CDR3. The CDR3 loop is CASSQDLEAGGPFDEQFF. CDR3 sequence (DNA): TGCGCCAGCAGCCAAGATTTGGAAGCGGGGGGGCCTTTCGATGAGCAGTTCTTC.

For the CDR3, the DNA is TGTGCCAGCAGCCGCGGACAGGGTGGGTGGGAGCTGTTTTTT. As protein: CASSRGQGGWELFF. The V and J genes are TRBV9 and TRBJ2-2; 8 bases align to TRBD1. CDR1 and CDR2 (germline): SGDLS, YYNGEE. J gave up 9 bases and V 4 bases, and 8 bases lay outside the gene matches. The CDR3 contains 14 residues. Variable domain in full (rest from reference TRBV9 and TRBJ2-2): DSGVTQTPKHLITATGQRVTLRCSPRSGDLSVYWYQQSLDQGLQFLIQYYNGEERAKGNILERFSAQQFPDLHSELNLSSLELGDSALYFCASSRGQGGWELFFGEGSRLTVL.

The rearrangement uses TRBV9 and TRBJ2-7; TRBD2 agrees at 7 bases. J was trimmed by 4 bases and V by 0 bases; bases with no gene match: 7. Germline assignment: CDR1 SGDLS and CDR2 YYNGEE. CDR3 length: 15 amino acids. DNA of the CDR3: TGTGCCAGCAGCGTAGGGGGAGGGAGTGTTTACGAGCAGTACTTC. The encoded protein is CASSVGGGSVYEQYF.